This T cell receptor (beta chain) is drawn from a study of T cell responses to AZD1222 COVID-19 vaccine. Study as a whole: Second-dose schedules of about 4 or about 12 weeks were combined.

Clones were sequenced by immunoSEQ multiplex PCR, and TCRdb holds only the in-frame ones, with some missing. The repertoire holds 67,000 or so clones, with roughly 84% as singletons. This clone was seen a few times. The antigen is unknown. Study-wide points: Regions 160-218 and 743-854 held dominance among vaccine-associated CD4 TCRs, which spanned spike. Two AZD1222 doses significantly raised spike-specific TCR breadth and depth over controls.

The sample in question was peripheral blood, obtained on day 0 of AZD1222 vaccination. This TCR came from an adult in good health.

The CDR3: CASRSQLGILGEKLFF. CDR3 coding DNA: TGCGCCAGCAGGAGTCAATTGGGGATTTTAGGAGAAAAACTGTTTTTT. The rearrangement links TRBV5-1 to TRBJ1-4; D not certain. The germline CDR1 and CDR2 sequences are SGHRS and YFSETQ. Trimming stripped 5 bases from V and 8 bases from J, with 22 bases between. The CDR3 runs 16 residues.